Presented here are 21 T cell receptor beta chains from one specimen sequenced in a study of T cells after posttransplantation cyclophosphamide. TCRdb's copy holds only in-frame clones and misses some; the assay was immunoSEQ multiplex PCR. The table includes 17,000 or so clones, around 94% detected once. Busulfan-fludarabine conditioning, marrow transplant, and cyclophosphamide on days +3 and +4 were administered. This material consisted of CD4+ T cells sorted from blood, taken after allogeneic stem cell transplant with posttransplant cyclophosphamide. The receptors stem from a male patient aged 55 to 69 who received an allogeneic stem cell transplant from a related donor and was CMV-positive. The graft donor may account for some of the T cells.

This clone was recorded only once. The chain carries TRBV27 and TRBJ1-1; D is undetermined. Trimming stripped 3 bases from V and 6 bases from J, with 14 bases between. This CDR3 contains 14 residues. Germline lookup yields CDR1 MNHEY and CDR2 SMNVEV (reference sequence). The DNA of the CDR3 is TGTGCCAGCAGTTTTGATATGCAGTACGCTGAAGCTTTCTTT. It yields the protein CASSFDMQYAEAFF.

The chain links TRBV5-6 to TRBJ1-2; possibly TRBD1 for D (5 bases). The CDR3 has 16 amino acids. The germline V gene has CDR1 SGHDT and CDR2 YYEEEE. V was clipped by 5 bases and J by 4 bases, with 21 bases between them. Here the CDR3 DNA reads TGTGCCAGCAGGCAGGGCCTTACACAGAGTTCCTATGGCTACACCTTC. This encodes CASRQGLTQSSYGYTF.

The rearrangement joins TRBV7-2 to TRBJ2-2, with D possibly being TRBD2 (5 bases). This CDR3 region has 14 residues. Germline assignment: CDR1 SGHTA and CDR2 FQGNSA. Trimming removed 4 bases at V and 4 bases at J, with 10 bases between. CDR3 DNA sequence: TGTGCCAGCAGCTCAGCGGCGGGCACCGGGGAGCTGTTTTTT. Translated: CASSSAAGTGELFF. Together with reference TRBV7-2 and TRBJ2-2, the CDR3 gives the full variable domain: GAGVSQSPSNKVTEKGKDVELRCDPISGHTALYWYRQSLGQGLEFLIYFQGNSAPDKSGLPSDRFSAERTGGSVSTLTIQRTQQEDSAVYLCASSSAAGTGELFFGEGSRLTVL.

This sequence joins TRBV6-5 and TRBJ2-7; 10 bases map to TRBD2. The CDR3 is 15 amino acids. V shed 5 bases, J shed 3 bases, and the junction held 7 bases outside the gene matches. CDR1 MNHEY and CDR2 SVGAGI come from the germline V gene. The CDR3 bases are TGTGCCAGCAGTATCTCAGCGGGGGGGAGCTACGAGCAGTACTTC. It yields the protein CASSISAGGSYEQYF.

The sample holds one count of this clone. The chain couples TRBV7-6 to TRBJ1-1; maybe TRBD1 (5 bases). The CDR3 spans 13 residues. With 7 bases removed from V and 4 bases from J, the gap between germline ends came to 13 bases. Germline-derived CDR1 and CDR2 are SGHVS and FNYEAQ. CDR3 protein: CASNRGGGTEAFF. The DNA of the CDR3 is TGTGCCAGCAACCGCGGGGGTGGCACTGAAGCTTTCTTT. Complete variable domain (other parts from reference TRBV7-6 and TRBJ1-1): GAGVSQSPRYKVTKRGQDVALRCDPISGHVSLYWYRQALGQGPEFLTYFNYEAQQDKSGLPNDRFSAERPEGSISTLTIQRTEQRDSAMYRCASNRGGGTEAFFGQGTRLTVV.

This chain joins TRBV7-2 and TRBJ1-1; D remains ambiguous. Germline V lookup: CDR1 SGHTA, CDR2 FQGNSA. CDR3 length: 13 residues. Trimming stripped 2 bases from V and 5 bases from J, with 9 bases between. CDR3 DNA: TGTGCCAGCAGCTTATGGGCGACGACTGAAGCTTTCTTT. Translated: CASSLWATTEAFF.

The V and J genes are TRBV5-1 and TRBJ2-2, with D possibly matching TRBD2 (6 bases). Germline V CDR1 and CDR2: SGHRS, YFSETQ. V lost 4 bases to trimming and J lost 4 bases, with 17 bases between them. There are 16 residues in the CDR3. The CDR3: CASSAGSVGTTGELFF. The DNA for the CDR3 is TGCGCCAGCAGCGCGGGGAGTGTAGGGACCACCGGGGAGCTGTTTTTT.

V is TRBV7-6 and J is TRBJ2-5; weak D call: TRBD2 (5 bases). There are 13 residues in the CDR3. Germline CDR1 is SGHVS and CDR2 is FNYEAQ. V lost 0 bases, J lost 5 bases, and 7 bases lay in between. Written as DNA, the CDR3 is TGTGCCAGCAGCTTAGCCGGGAAGGAGACCCAGTACTTC. This sequence encodes CASSLAGKETQYF.

The CDR3 protein is CASSANRGAMNTEAFF. The DNA of the CDR3 is TGTGCCAGTAGTGCCAACAGGGGGGCCATGAACACTGAAGCTTTCTTT. The genes are TRBV19 and TRBJ1-1; 8 bases match TRBD1. The CDR3 is made up of 16 amino acids. The germline V gene has CDR1 LNHDA and CDR2 SQIVND (reference sequence). Unmatched junction bases numbered 8, after V lost 5 bases and J lost 0 bases.

In the case of this clone: In the same sample, other DNA sequences code for this CDR3. The V gene is TRBV9, the J gene TRBJ1-6; D uncertain. V was pared by 0 bases and J by 0 bases, with 7 bases between. Germline V lookup: CDR1 SGDLS, CDR2 YYNGEE. The CDR3 has 16 residues. CDR3 region: CASSVARSSYNSPLHF. Written as DNA, the CDR3 is TGTGCCAGCAGCGTAGCCCGGAGCTCCTATAATTCACCCCTCCACTTT.

This sequence joins TRBV10-2 and TRBJ2-5, with TRBD1 identical over 10 bases. The J call may be mistaken, given a closer DNA end match to TRBJ2-7. Germline V CDR1 and CDR2: WSHSY, SAAADI. The CDR3 has 13 amino acids. CDR3 in DNA: TGCGCCAGCAGCGGACAGGGGGCCTACGAGCAGTACTTC. It specifies CASSGQGAYEQYF.

This clone was observed a handful of times. The chain combines TRBV6-1 with TRBJ1-2, with D unclear. The V and J ends lost 2 bases and 2 bases respectively, with 12 bases between them. The V gene's germline CDR1 is MNHNS and CDR2 SASEGT. The CDR3 spans 15 residues. The CDR3 DNA reads TGTGCCAGCAGTGAACAAATTGGCACAAACTATGGCTACACCTTC. Amino acids: CASSEQIGTNYGYTF.

The chain joins TRBV29-1 to TRBJ1-1; a weak D match, TRBD1 (6 bases). Trimming removed 6 bases from V and 1 base from J, with 12 bases in between. Germline assignment: CDR1 SQVTM and CDR2 ANQGSEA. There are 13 residues in the CDR3. CDR3 sequence (DNA): TGCAGCGTCGCGGGGGGGCGGAACACTGAAGCTTTCTTT. Translated, it gives CSVAGGRNTEAFF.

The chain couples TRBV28 to TRBJ1-1; 7 bases are a match to TRBD1. CDR3 length: 14 amino acids. The germline V gene has CDR1 MDHEN and CDR2 SYDVKM. After removal of 4 bases from V and 4 bases from J, the junction contained 6 bases not matched to a gene. The CDR3 loop reads CASSYVRGRTEAFF. CDR3 bases: TGTGCCAGCAGTTACGTTAGGGGGCGCACTGAAGCTTTCTTT. The complete variable domain, with remaining parts taken from reference TRBV28 and TRBJ1-1, reads DVKVTQSSRYLVKRTGEKVFLECVQDMDHENMFWYRQDPGLGLRLIYFSYDVKMKEKGDIPEGYSVSREKKERFSLILESASTNQTSMYLCASSYVRGRTEAFFGQGTRLTVV.

V and J are TRBV28 and TRBJ2-2; the match to TRBD2 covers 7 bases. Germline V gene lookup returns CDR1 MDHEN and CDR2 SYDVKM. This CDR3 has 15 amino acids. J lost 0 bases, V lost 6 bases, and 4 bases had no gene match. This CDR3 is CASSLGGSNTGELFF. CDR3 sequence (DNA): TGTGCCAGCAGCCTCGGGGGGTCGAACACCGGGGAGCTGTTTTTT.

In its sample, this clone was seen a few times. V usage is TRBV7-9 and J usage is TRBJ1-4; the match to TRBD1 covers 10 bases. The CDR3 totals 16 residues. The germline V gene has CDR1 SEHNR and CDR2 FQNEAQ (reference sequence). V was pared by 5 bases and J by 7 bases, with 10 bases of the junction left unmatched. CDR3 protein: CASSHGWTGGGEKLFF. In nucleotides, the CDR3 is TGTGCCAGCAGCCACGGATGGACAGGGGGAGGTGAAAAACTGTTTTTT. Drawing the rest from reference TRBV7-9 and TRBJ1-4, the complete variable domain is DTGVSQNPRHKITKRGQNVTFRCDPISEHNRLYWYRQTLGQGPEFLTYFQNEAQLEKSRLLSDRFSAERPKGSFSTLEIQRTEQGDSAMYLCASSHGWTGGGEKLFFGSGTQLSVL.

The chain has TRBV19 and TRBJ2-7, with D uncertain. The CDR3 is 12 amino acids. CDR1 and CDR2 (germline): LNHDA, SQIVND (reference sequence). The V gene lost 3 bases and the J gene lost 12 bases, with 15 bases spanning the gap. The CDR3 here is CASSIRLPELYF. The CDR3 DNA reads as TGTGCCAGTAGTATTCGCCTCCCCGAGTTGTACTTC.

This clone was counted once. The chain has TRBV10-3 and TRBJ2-1; 10 bases are a match to TRBD2. In germline, CDR1 is ENHRY, CDR2 SYGVKD. The trim removed 0 bases at V and 7 bases at J, leaving 6 bases unmatched. The CDR3 consists of 16 residues. The CDR3 coding sequence is TGTGCCATCAGTGAGTCGGCGAGCGGGGGGGCGAATGAGCAGTTCTTC. It specifies CAISESASGGANEQFF.

V usage is TRBV19 and J usage is TRBJ2-1, with 9 bases lining up with TRBD1. Trimming cost V 3 bases and J 9 bases; bases outside gene matches: 6. CDR1 and CDR2 from the germline V gene are LNHDA and SQIVND (reference sequence). The CDR3 has 14 residues. Here the CDR3 DNA reads TGTGCCAGTAGTATCCCGGGACAGGGCGTTGAGCAGTTCTTC. Its translation is CASSIPGQGVEQFF. Using reference TRBV19 and TRBJ2-1 for the parts outside the CDR3, the full variable domain is DGGITQSPKYLFRKEGQNVTLSCEQNLNHDAMYWYRQDPGQGLRLIYYSQIVNDFQKGDIAEGYSVSREKKESFPLTVTSAQKNPTAFYLCASSIPGQGVEQFFGPGTRLTVL.

The gene calls are TRBV30 and TRBJ1-5; 7 bases are shared with TRBD1. Germline CDR1 reads GTSNPN; CDR2 reads SVGIG (reference sequence). Trimming took 3 bases from V and 0 from J; bases not matched to a gene: 2. The CDR3 spans 14 residues. The CDR3: CAWRGQYSNQPQHF. In DNA form, the CDR3 reads TGTGCCTGGAGGGGACAGTATAGCAATCAGCCCCAGCATTTT.

Turning to this clone: A junction boundary mismatches the germline segment, possibly from a read error. This CDR3 is also generated by other DNA sequences in the sample. The chain uses TRBV18 and TRBJ1-1, with D unresolved. Germline lookup yields CDR1 KGHSH and CDR2 LQKENI. CDR3 length: 13 amino acids. The CDR3 here is CASSPPGGTEAFF. CDR3 in DNA: TGTGCCAGCTCTCCACCAGGAGGGACTGAAGCTTTCTTT.